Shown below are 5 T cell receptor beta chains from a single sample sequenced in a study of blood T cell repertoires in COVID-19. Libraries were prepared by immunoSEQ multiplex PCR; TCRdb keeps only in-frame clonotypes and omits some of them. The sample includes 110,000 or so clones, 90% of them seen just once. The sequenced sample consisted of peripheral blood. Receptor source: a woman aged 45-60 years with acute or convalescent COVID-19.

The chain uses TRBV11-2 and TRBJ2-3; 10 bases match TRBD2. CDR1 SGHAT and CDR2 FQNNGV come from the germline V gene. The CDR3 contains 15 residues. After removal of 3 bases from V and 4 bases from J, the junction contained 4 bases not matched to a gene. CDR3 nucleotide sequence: TGTGCCAGCAGCTTCCTAGCGGGAGACGCAGATACGCAGTATTTT. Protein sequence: CASSFLAGDADTQYF.

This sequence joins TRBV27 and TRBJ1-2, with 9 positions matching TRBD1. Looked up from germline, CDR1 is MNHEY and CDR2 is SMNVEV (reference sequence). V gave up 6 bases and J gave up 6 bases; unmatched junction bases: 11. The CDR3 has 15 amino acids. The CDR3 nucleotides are TGTGCCAGCAGACCTACCCAACAGGGGGCCCATGGCTACACCTTC. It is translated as CASRPTQQGAHGYTF.

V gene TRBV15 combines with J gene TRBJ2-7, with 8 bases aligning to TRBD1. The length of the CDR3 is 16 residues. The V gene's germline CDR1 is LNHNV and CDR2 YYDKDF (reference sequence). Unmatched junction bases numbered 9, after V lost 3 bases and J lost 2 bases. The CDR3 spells CATSRPDPTGAYEQYF. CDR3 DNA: TGTGCCACCAGCAGGCCCGACCCGACAGGGGCCTACGAGCAGTACTTC.

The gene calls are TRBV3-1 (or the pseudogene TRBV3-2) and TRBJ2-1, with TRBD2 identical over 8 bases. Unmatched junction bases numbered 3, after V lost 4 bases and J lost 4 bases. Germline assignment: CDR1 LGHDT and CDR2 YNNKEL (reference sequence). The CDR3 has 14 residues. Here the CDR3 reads CASSLGLEYNEQFF. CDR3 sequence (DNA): TGTGCCAGCAGCCTGGGACTAGAATACAATGAGCAGTTCTTC.

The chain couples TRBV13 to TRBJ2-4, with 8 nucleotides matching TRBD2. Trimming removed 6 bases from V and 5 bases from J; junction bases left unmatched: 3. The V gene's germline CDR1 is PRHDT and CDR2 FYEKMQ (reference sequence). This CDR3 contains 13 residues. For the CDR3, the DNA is TGTGCCAGCAGTTTGCGGGGGGAAAACATTCAGTACTTC. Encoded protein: CASSLRGENIQYF.